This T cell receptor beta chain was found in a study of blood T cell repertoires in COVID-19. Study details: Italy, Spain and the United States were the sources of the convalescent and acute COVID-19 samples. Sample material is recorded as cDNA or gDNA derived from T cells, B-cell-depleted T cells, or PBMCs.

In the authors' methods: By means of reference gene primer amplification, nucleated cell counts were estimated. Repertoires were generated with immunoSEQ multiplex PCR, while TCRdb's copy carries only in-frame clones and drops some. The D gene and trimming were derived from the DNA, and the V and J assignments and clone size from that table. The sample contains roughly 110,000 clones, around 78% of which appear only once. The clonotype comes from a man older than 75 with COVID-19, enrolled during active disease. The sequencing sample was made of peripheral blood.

CDR3 bases: TGCGCCAGCAGTCAAGACAGCTCTGGAAACACCATATATTTT. Its protein product is CASSQDSSGNTIYF. This chain connects TRBV23-1 to TRBJ1-3; a possible D gene is TRBD1 (5 bases). TRBV23-1 is sorted into the ORF group, with uncertain function. The V end lost 2 bases, the J end lost 0 bases, and 5 bases lay between the germline ends. This CDR3 is built from 14 residues.